This entry lists 9 T cell receptor beta chains sequenced from one sample in a study of blood T cell repertoires in COVID-19. Assay: immunoSEQ multiplex PCR; the TCRdb copy retains only in-frame clones and omits some. The data contain over 200,000 clones, roughly 90% of them singletons. Material for sequencing was PBMCs or T cells enriched from blood (not recorded which). The receptors stem from a woman in her forties or fifties in a cohort exposed to, infected with or recovered from COVID-19 (not recorded which).

CDR3 sequence: CAWSVGGSNSPLHF. In nucleotides, the CDR3 is TGTGCCTGGTCGGTCGGCGGTAGCAATTCACCCCTCCACTTT. V usage is TRBV30 and J usage is TRBJ1-6; D is unclear. Germline V gene lookup returns CDR1 GTSNPN and CDR2 SVGIG (reference sequence). With 5 bases removed from V and 7 bases from J, the gap between germline ends came to 15 bases. CDR3 length: 14 amino acids. The full variable domain, its missing parts supplied by reference TRBV30 and TRBJ1-6, is SQTIHQWPATLVQPVGSPLSLECTVEGTSNPNLYWYRQAAGRGLQLLFYSVGIGQISSEVPQNLSASRPQDRQFILSSKKLLLSDSGFYLCAWSVGGSNSPLHFGNGTRLTVT.

The table lists this clone with a count of one. The chain uses TRBV28 and TRBJ2-1; perhaps TRBD1 as D (5 bases). Trimming took off 6 bases at V and 2 bases at J, with 17 bases between the two ends. CDR3 length equals 16 residues. Per the germline V gene, CDR1 is MDHEN and CDR2 is SYDVKM. CDR3 nucleotides: TGTGCCAGCAGCCCGGGTGGGGCGTTTCCCTACAATGAGCAGTTCTTC. It codes for CASSPGGAFPYNEQFF.

This sequence joins TRBV6-5 and TRBJ1-1, with D possibly TRBD1 on 6 matching bases. The CDR3 is made up of 15 amino acids. Germline V lookup: CDR1 MNHEY, CDR2 SVGAGI. Trimming removed 4 bases at V and 4 bases at J, with 16 bases between. This CDR3 reads CASSFEPGTPTEAFF. CDR3 coding DNA: TGTGCCAGCAGTTTCGAGCCAGGGACACCCACTGAAGCTTTCTTT.

The V gene is TRBV28, the J gene TRBJ1-5, with TRBD1 identical over 8 bases. The CDR3 has 16 amino acids. V shed 5 bases and J 2 bases; nucleotides not matched to a gene: 8. Germline-derived CDR1 and CDR2 are MDHEN and SYDVKM. In DNA form, the CDR3 reads TGTGCCAGCAGTCCCCAGGGGGCTTACGGCAATCAGCCCCAGCATTTT. It translates to CASSPQGAYGNQPQHF.

V gene TRBV9 combines with J gene TRBJ2-5, with 8 bases matching TRBD1. Germline CDR1 is SGDLS and CDR2 is YYNGEE. The CDR3 is 15 amino acids. The trim removed 0 bases at V and 5 bases at J, leaving 6 bases unmatched. The CDR3 region has the DNA TGTGCCAGCAGCGTAGGCGACAGGGGTGCGGAGACCCAGTACTTC. Its translation is CASSVGDRGAETQYF.

The chain carries TRBV28 and TRBJ1-2; tentatively, D is TRBD1 (6 bases). Looked up from germline, CDR1 is MDHEN and CDR2 is SYDVKM. This CDR3 region has 13 residues. V lost 3 bases and J lost 10, with 15 bases in between. The CDR3 here is CASSFGDNPYYTF. The CDR3 nucleotides are TGTGCCAGCAGTTTTGGGGACAATCCATACTACACCTTC.

The chain carries TRBV5-4 and TRBJ1-2; 8 positions match TRBD1. CDR3 size: 16 residues. Germline CDR1 reads SGHNT; CDR2 reads YYREEE (reference sequence). The V segment lost 4 bases and the J segment 3 bases; nucleotides outside the gene matches: 11. The CDR3: CASSPEDRALYYGYTF. The CDR3 region has the DNA TGTGCCAGCAGCCCAGAGGACAGGGCGTTATACTATGGCTACACCTTC.

This clone was found a few times. The V call is TRBV30, the J call TRBJ2-7; a weak D match, TRBD2 (5 bases). This CDR3 spans 16 amino acids. V lost 1 base and J 3 bases, leaving 19 bases between the germline ends. Germline-derived CDR1 and CDR2 are GTSNPN and SVGIG (reference sequence). The CDR3 DNA follows: TGTGCCTGGAGTGCCCGAGGCGAGAGGGAGTACTACGAGCAGTACTTC. Translation gives CAWSARGEREYYEQYF.

This clone was detected only once. The rearrangement joins TRBV28 to TRBJ1-1; 7 bases are a match to TRBD1. CDR1 and CDR2 (germline): MDHEN, SYDVKM. The trim removed 4 bases at V and 7 bases at J, leaving 6 bases unmatched. The CDR3 is 13 amino acids. The CDR3: CASSSGQLIEAFF. CDR3 nucleotides: TGTGCCAGCAGTTCGGGACAGTTGATTGAAGCTTTCTTT.